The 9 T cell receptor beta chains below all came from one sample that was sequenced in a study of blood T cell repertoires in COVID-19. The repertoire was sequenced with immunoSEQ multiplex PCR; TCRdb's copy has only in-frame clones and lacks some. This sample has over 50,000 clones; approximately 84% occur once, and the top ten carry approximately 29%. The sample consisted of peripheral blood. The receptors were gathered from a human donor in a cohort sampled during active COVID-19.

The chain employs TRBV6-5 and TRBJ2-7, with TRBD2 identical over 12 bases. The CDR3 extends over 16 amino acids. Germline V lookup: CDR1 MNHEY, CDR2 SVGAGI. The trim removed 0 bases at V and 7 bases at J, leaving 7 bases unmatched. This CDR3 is CASSYSTSGGAGEQYF. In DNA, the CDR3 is TGTGCCAGCAGTTACTCGACTAGCGGGGGAGCGGGGGAGCAGTACTTC.

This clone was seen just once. DNA of the CDR3: TGCGCCAGCAGCTTACGCGGCGGGACCATGAACACTGAAGCTTTCTTT. It yields the protein CASSLRGGTMNTEAFF. J is TRBJ1-1 and V is TRBV5-1; D perhaps matches TRBD1 (5 bases). V lost 2 bases and J lost 0, with 14 bases in between. From germline, CDR1 is SGHRS and CDR2 YFSETQ. This CDR3 is 16 amino acids long.

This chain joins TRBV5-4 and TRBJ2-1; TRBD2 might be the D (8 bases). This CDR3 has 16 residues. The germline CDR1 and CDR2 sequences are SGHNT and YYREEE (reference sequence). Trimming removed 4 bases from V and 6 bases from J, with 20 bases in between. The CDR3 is CASSREGQYRGNEQFF. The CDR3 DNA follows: TGTGCCAGCAGCCGGGAGGGACAGTACAGGGGCAATGAGCAGTTCTTC.

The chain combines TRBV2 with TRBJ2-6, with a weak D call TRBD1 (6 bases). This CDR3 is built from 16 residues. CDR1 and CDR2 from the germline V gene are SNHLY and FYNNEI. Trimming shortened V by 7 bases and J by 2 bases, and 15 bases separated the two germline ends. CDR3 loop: CASTKSSGAGANVLTF. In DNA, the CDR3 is TGTGCCAGCACTAAATCTTCAGGGGCTGGGGCCAACGTCCTGACTTTC.

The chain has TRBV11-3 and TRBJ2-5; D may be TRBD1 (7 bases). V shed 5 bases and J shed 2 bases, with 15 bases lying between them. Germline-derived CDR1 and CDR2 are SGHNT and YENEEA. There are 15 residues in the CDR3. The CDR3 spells CASSPRAGGQETQYF. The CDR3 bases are TGTGCCAGCAGCCCACGGGCAGGGGGGCAAGAGACCCAGTACTTC. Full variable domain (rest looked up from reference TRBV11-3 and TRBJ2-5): EAGVVQSPRYKIIEKKQPVAFWCNPISGHNTLYWYLQNLGQGPELLIRYENEEAVDDSQLPKDRFSAERLKGVDSTLKIQPAELGDSAVYLCASSPRAGGQETQYFGPGTRLLVL.

CDR3 protein: CASRELTGQGAEEQYF. In DNA form, the CDR3 reads TGTGCCAGCAGAGAATTAACGGGACAGGGGGCTGAAGAGCAGTACTTC. The chain joins TRBV6-1 to TRBJ2-7; TRBD1 aligns across 12 bases. The CDR3 consists of 16 residues. Germline CDR1 reads MNHNS; CDR2 reads SASEGT. J was trimmed by 7 bases and V by 6 bases; bases with no gene match: 13.

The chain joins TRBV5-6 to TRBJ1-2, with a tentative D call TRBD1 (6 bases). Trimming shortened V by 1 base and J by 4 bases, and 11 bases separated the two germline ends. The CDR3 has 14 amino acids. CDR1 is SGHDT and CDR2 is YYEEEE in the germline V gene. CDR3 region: CASSLLGAGYGYTF. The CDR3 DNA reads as TGTGCCAGCAGCTTGTTGGGGGCAGGCTATGGCTACACCTTC.

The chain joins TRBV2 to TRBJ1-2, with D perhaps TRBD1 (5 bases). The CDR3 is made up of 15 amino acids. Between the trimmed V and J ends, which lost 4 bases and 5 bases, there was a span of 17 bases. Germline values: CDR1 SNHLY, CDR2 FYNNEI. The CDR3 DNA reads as TGTGCCAGCAGTGCCCCGACAGTTCTTGGATATGGCTACACCTTC. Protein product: CASSAPTVLGYGYTF.

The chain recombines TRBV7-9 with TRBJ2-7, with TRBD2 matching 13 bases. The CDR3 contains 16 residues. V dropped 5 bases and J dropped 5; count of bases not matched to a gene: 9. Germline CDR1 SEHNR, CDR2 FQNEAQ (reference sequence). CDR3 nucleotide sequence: TGTGCCAGCAGCACCCAACTAGCGGGAGGGCCTCACGAGCAGTACTTC. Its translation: CASSTQLAGGPHEQYF. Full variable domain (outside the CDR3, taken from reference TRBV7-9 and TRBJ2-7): DTGVSQNPRHKITKRGQNVTFRCDPISEHNRLYWYRQTLGQGPEFLTYFQNEAQLEKSRLLSDRFSAERPKGSFSTLEIQRTEQGDSAMYLCASSTQLAGGPHEQYFGPGTRLTVT.